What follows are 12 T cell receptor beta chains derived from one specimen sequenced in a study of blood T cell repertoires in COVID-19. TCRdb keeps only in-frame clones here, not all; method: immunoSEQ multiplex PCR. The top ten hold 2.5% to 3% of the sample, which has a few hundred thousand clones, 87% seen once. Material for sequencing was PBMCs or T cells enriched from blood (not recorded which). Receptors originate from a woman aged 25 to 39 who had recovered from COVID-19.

CDR3 in DNA: TGTGCCAGCAGTGGTTCGGGACAGATAACTAACTATGGCTACACCTTC. Translated, it gives CASSGSGQITNYGYTF. J is TRBJ1-2 and V is TRBV2; 7 bases are a match to TRBD1. The J segment lost 0 bases and the V segment lost 4 bases, leaving 8 bases of the junction unmatched. CDR3 length: 16 amino acids. CDR1 is SNHLY and CDR2 is FYNNEI in the germline V gene.

The CDR3 region has the DNA TGTGCCAGCAGTCCAGATAGCAATCAGCCCCAGCATTTT. As protein: CASSPDSNQPQHF. V and J are TRBV28 and TRBJ1-5; D not certain. Germline-derived CDR1 and CDR2 are MDHEN and SYDVKM. The CDR3 has 13 residues. V was pared by 5 bases and J by 0 bases, with 5 bases between.

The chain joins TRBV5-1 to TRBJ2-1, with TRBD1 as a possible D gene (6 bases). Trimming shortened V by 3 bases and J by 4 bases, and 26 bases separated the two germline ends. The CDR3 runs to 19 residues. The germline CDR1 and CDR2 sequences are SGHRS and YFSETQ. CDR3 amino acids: CASSSHGTPNTGIYNEQFF. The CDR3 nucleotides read TGCGCCAGCAGCTCCCATGGGACCCCCAACACAGGGATTTACAATGAGCAGTTCTTC.

Here the CDR3 DNA reads TGTGCCAGCAGCAAAGCCAAGGGGGTTAATAGCAATCAGCCCCAGCATTTT. Translating gives CASSKAKGVNSNQPQHF. The chain couples TRBV21-1 to TRBJ1-5; TRBD1 is the table's D call, not checked against the DNA. TRBV21-1 is given as a pseudogene. CDR3 length: 17 amino acids.

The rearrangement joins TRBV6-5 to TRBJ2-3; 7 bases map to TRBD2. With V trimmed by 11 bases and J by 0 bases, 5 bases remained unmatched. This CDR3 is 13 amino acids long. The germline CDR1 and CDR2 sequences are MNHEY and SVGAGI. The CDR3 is CAVAGTSTDTQYF. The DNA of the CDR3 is TGTGCCGTAGCGGGCACTAGCACAGATACGCAGTATTTT.

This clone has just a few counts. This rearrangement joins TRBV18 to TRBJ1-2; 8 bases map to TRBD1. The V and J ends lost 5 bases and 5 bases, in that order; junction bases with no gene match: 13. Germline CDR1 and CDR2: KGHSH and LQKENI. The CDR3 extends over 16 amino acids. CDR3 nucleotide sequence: TGTGCCAGCTCAGAGTCCGGGACAGGAGTGTGGTATGGCTACACCTTC. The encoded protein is CASSESGTGVWYGYTF.

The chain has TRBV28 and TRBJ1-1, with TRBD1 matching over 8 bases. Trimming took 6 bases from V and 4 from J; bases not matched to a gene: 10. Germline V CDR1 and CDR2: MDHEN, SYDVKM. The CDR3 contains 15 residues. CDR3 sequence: CASSFTGGGSTEAFF. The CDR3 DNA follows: TGTGCCAGCAGCTTTACAGGGGGTGGGAGCACTGAAGCTTTCTTT.

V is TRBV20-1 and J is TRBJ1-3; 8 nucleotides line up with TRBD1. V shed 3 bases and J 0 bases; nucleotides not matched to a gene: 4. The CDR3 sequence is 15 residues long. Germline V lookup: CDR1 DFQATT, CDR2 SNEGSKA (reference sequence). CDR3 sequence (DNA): TGCAGTGCTAGTAAAGGACAGGGCTCTGGAAACACCATATATTTT. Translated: CSASKGQGSGNTIYF.

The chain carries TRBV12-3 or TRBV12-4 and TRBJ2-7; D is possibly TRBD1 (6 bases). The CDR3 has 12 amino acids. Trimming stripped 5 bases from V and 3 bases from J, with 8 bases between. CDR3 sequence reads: CASSEQGYEQYF. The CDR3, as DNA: TGTGCCAGCAGTGAACAGGGCTACGAGCAGTACTTC.

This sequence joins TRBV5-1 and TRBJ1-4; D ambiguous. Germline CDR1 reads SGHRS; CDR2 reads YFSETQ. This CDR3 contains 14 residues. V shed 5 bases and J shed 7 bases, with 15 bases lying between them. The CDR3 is CASRPGSGSEKLFF. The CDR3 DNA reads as TGCGCCAGCAGACCGGGGAGCGGTAGTGAAAAACTGTTTTTT.

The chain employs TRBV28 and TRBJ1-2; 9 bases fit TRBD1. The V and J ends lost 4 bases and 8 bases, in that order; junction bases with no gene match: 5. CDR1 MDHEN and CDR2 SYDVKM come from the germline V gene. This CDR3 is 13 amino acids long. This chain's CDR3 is CASSSGTGIGYTF. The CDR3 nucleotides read TGTGCCAGCAGTTCCGGGACAGGGATCGGCTACACCTTC.

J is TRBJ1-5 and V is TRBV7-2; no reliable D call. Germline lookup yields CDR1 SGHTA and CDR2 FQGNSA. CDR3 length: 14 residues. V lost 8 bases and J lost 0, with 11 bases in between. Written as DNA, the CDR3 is TGTGCCAGCCGTCAGACTAATAGCAATCAGCCCCAGCATTTT. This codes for CASRQTNSNQPQHF.